What follows are 25 T cell receptor beta chains derived from one specimen sequenced in a study of blood T cell repertoires in COVID-19. Here immunoSEQ multiplex PCR was the method, and the copy in TCRdb shows in-frame clones only, minus some. The sample has 90,000 to 120,000 clones, around 88% seen once; the top ten hold 5.5% to 8%. Sequenced material: peripheral blood. These receptors were obtained from a man aged 45 to 65 with active or convalescent COVID-19.

This clone appeared a single time. This chain connects TRBV11-3 to TRBJ2-2; weak D call: TRBD2 (6 bases). The CDR3 spans 13 residues. The V end was cut by 3 bases, the J end by 7 bases, with 9 bases between. The V gene's germline CDR1 is SGHNT and CDR2 YENEEA. The CDR3 region is CASSFGGIGELFF. CDR3 sequence (DNA): TGTGCCAGCAGCTTTGGAGGGATCGGGGAGCTGTTTTTT.

The chain has TRBV10-2 and TRBJ1-3, with D maybe TRBD1 (6 bases). Germline V gene sequence: CDR1 WSHSY, CDR2 SAAADI. Trimming took off 3 bases at V and 2 bases at J, with 11 bases between the two ends. This CDR3 is built from 15 residues. In nucleotides, the CDR3 is TGCGCCAGCAGTGATATACAGGGAACTGGAAACACCATATATTTT. It yields the protein CASSDIQGTGNTIYF.

This rearrangement joins TRBV10-2 to TRBJ1-5; 8 nucleotides match TRBD1. V trimming: 6 bases; J trimming: 0 bases; junction bases outside the gene matches: 10. Looked up from germline, CDR1 is WSHSY and CDR2 is SAAADI. This CDR3 is built from 17 residues. This CDR3 reads CASREAPGQDSNQPQHF. Written as DNA, the CDR3 is TGCGCCAGCAGGGAGGCCCCGGGACAGGATAGCAATCAGCCCCAGCATTTT.

CDR3 residues: CASSYYPADEQYF. For the CDR3, the DNA is TGTGCCAGCAGTTACTACCCCGCTGACGAGCAGTACTTC. The gene calls are TRBV27 and TRBJ2-7; D is uncertain. The CDR3 sequence is 13 residues long. The ends were cut back, 4 bases at V and 5 bases at J, with 12 bases in the middle. The germline V gene encodes CDR1 MNHEY and CDR2 SMNVEV (reference sequence).

The V gene is TRBV6-2 or TRBV6-3, the J gene TRBJ2-1, with 9 positions matching TRBD2. CDR1 and CDR2 from the germline V gene are MNHEY and SVGEGT. The J segment lost 4 bases and the V segment lost 0 bases, leaving 4 bases of the junction unmatched. The CDR3 extends over 16 amino acids. CDR3 DNA: TGTGCCAGCAGTTACTCCAAGACTAGCGGATACAATGAGCAGTTCTTC. Translating gives CASSYSKTSGYNEQFF.

The chain recombines TRBV7-2 with TRBJ2-7; D is possibly TRBD1 (5 bases). The CDR3 is 14 amino acids. The V end lost 5 bases, the J end lost 2 bases, and 13 bases lay between the germline ends. Germline V gives CDR1 SGHTA, CDR2 FQGNSA. The CDR3 DNA reads as TGTGCCAGCAGCCCTGGGGCAAATCCCTACGAGCAGTACTTC. Its translation: CASSPGANPYEQYF.

The chain links TRBV5-1 to TRBJ2-7; 13 bases map to TRBD2. Per germline, CDR1 SGHRS and CDR2 YFSETQ. The J segment lost 2 bases and the V segment lost 4 bases, leaving 6 bases of the junction unmatched. CDR3 length equals 16 residues. In nucleotides, the CDR3 is TGCGCCAGCAGCCCTGGACTAGCGGGAGTGGCCTACGAGCAGTACTTC. Its translation: CASSPGLAGVAYEQYF.

The chain employs TRBV5-1 and TRBJ2-2; 8 nucleotides agree with TRBD1. After removal of 5 bases from V and 5 bases from J, the junction contained 8 bases not matched to a gene. Germline CDR1 and CDR2: SGHRS and YFSETQ. CDR3 length: 15 residues. The CDR3 reads CASRGPGQETGELFF. CDR3 sequence (DNA): TGCGCCAGCAGGGGGCCGGGACAGGAAACCGGGGAGCTGTTTTTT.

The V call is TRBV28, the J call TRBJ2-3, with 7 bases matching TRBD2. The CDR3 length is 16 residues. Germline CDR1 MDHEN, CDR2 SYDVKM. Germline trimming cut 5 bases from V and 6 bases from J; bases unmatched to any gene: 14. The CDR3 is CASSPITRLAVDTQYF. CDR3 in DNA: TGTGCCAGCAGTCCGATTACCCGACTAGCTGTGGATACGCAGTATTTT.

The V gene is TRBV6-5, the J gene TRBJ1-1; D is ambiguous. V was trimmed by 0 bases and J by 1 base, leaving 9 bases between them. This CDR3 has 15 residues. The germline gives CDR1 MNHEY, CDR2 SVGAGI. The CDR3 spells CASSYSRESNTEAFF. The CDR3, as DNA: TGTGCCAGCAGTTACTCGCGGGAGTCGAACACTGAAGCTTTCTTT.

V and J are TRBV10-3 and TRBJ1-6; 10 bases are shared with TRBD1. V lost 10 bases and J lost 7; bases outside the gene matches: 13. Looked up from germline, CDR1 is ENHRY and CDR2 is SYGVKD. CDR3 size: 16 residues. The CDR3 nucleotides read TGTGCCACCGACGGCGGGACAGGGGTGGGGAATTCACCCCTCCACTTT. Translating it yields CATDGGTGVGNSPLHF.

As to this clone: Other nucleotide sequences from this sample produce the same CDR3. The rearrangement joins TRBV5-1 to TRBJ2-2; 8 bases are a match to TRBD1. J was trimmed by 3 bases and V by 1 base; bases with no gene match: 5. From germline, CDR1 is SGHRS and CDR2 YFSETQ. The CDR3 has 16 residues. The DNA for the CDR3 is TGCGCCAGCAGCTTGAGCCAGGGGGCTGACACCGGGGAGCTGTTTTTT. Translating gives CASSLSQGADTGELFF.

The chain is built from TRBV2 and TRBJ1-2; maybe TRBD1 (5 bases). V was shortened by 6 bases and J by 0 bases, with 11 bases between the two germline ends. CDR3 size: 14 residues. In germline, CDR1 is SNHLY, CDR2 FYNNEI. The CDR3 bases are TGTGCCAGCAGCCTGGACACCTCTAACTATGGCTACACCTTC. Amino acids: CASSLDTSNYGYTF.

DNA of the CDR3: TGTGCCAGCAGCTCCGTCCAGGGGCTAGCCAAAAACATTCAGTACTTC. Its protein product is CASSSVQGLAKNIQYF. V and J are TRBV5-6 and TRBJ2-4, with D tentatively TRBD1 (6 bases). The CDR3 totals 16 residues. Germline-derived CDR1 and CDR2 are SGHDT and YYEEEE. Between the trimmed V and J ends, which lost 3 bases and 0 bases, there was a span of 13 bases.

This chain links TRBV15 with TRBJ2-3; D is unresolved. The CDR3 consists of 14 residues. The germline V gene has CDR1 LNHNV and CDR2 YYDKDF (reference sequence). Trimming took off 3 bases at V and 6 bases at J, with 13 bases between the two ends. The CDR3 loop reads CATSSPPTGDTQYF. The CDR3 nucleotides are TGTGCCACCAGCAGCCCACCTACCGGGGATACGCAGTATTTT.

About this clone: An end of the junction does not agree with germline; a read error may underlie this. This chain uses TRBV7-9 with TRBJ2-5, with 8 bases identical to TRBD2. The CDR3 contains 14 residues. Germline V gives CDR1 SEHNR, CDR2 FQNEAQ (reference sequence). CDR3 DNA: TGTGCCAGCAGCATAGCGGGACTGGGAGAGACCCAGTACTTC. Amino acids: CASSIAGLGETQYF.

V gene TRBV7-2 combines with J gene TRBJ2-1; no reliable D call. V gave up 1 base and J gave up 8 bases, with 12 bases separating them. Germline CDR1 SGHTA, CDR2 FQGNSA. There are 14 residues in the CDR3. The CDR3 DNA is TGTGCCAGCAGCTTAGGACTTCATGTTCATGAGCAGTTCTTC. Translation gives CASSLGLHVHEQFF. Complete variable domain (other parts from reference TRBV7-2 and TRBJ2-1): GAGVSQSPSNKVTEKGKDVELRCDPISGHTALYWYRQSLGQGLEFLIYFQGNSAPDKSGLPSDRFSAERTGGSVSTLTIQRTQQEDSAVYLCASSLGLHVHEQFFGPGTRLTVL.

V and J are TRBV2 and TRBJ1-5; D might be TRBD1 (5 bases). Trimming shortened V by 7 bases and J by 1 base, and 17 bases separated the two germline ends. The CDR3 sequence is 16 residues long. Germline lookup yields CDR1 SNHLY and CDR2 FYNNEI. The CDR3 reads CASMSPRGGSNQPQHF. CDR3 nucleotides: TGTGCCAGCATGTCCCCCCGGGGGGGAAGCAATCAGCCCCAGCATTTT.

Written as DNA, the CDR3 is TGTGCCAGCAGCAAAGGACAGGGGGTCACTGAAGCTTTCTTT. It encodes CASSKGQGVTEAFF. The chain is built from TRBV5-8 and TRBJ1-1; 10 bases are a match to TRBD1. The CDR3 covers 14 residues. Germline V gene sequence: CDR1 SGHTS, CDR2 YDEGEE. V trimming: 4 bases; J trimming: 4 bases; junction bases outside the gene matches: 4.

The CDR3 region is CSARRGAQIYNEQFF. In DNA, the CDR3 is TGCAGCGCCCGGCGGGGGGCGCAGATCTACAATGAGCAGTTCTTC. This rearrangement joins TRBV29-1 to TRBJ2-1, with 8 bases lining up with TRBD2. The germline CDR1 and CDR2 sequences are SQVTM and ANQGSEA. The CDR3 has 15 residues. The junction had 11 bases not matched to a gene; V was cut back by 7 bases and J by 3 bases.

CDR3 loop: CASIRSGGRAQYF. CDR3 nucleotide sequence: TGTGCCAGCATAAGGAGCGGGGGGCGGGCCCAGTACTTC. The V and J genes are TRBV28 and TRBJ2-5; 9 nucleotides agree with TRBD2. CDR1 and CDR2 from the germline V gene are MDHEN and SYDVKM. V shed 7 bases, J shed 9 bases, and the junction held 9 bases outside the gene matches. This CDR3 contains 13 residues.

The rearrangement joins TRBV14 to TRBJ2-7, with TRBD2 identical over 9 bases. J was trimmed by 9 bases and V by 0 bases; bases with no gene match: 12. The germline V gene encodes CDR1 SGHDN and CDR2 FVKESK. CDR3 length: 16 residues. The CDR3, as DNA: TGTGCCAGCAGCCAAGATGGGACTAGCTATACTGGGGGGCAGTACTTC. Translation: CASSQDGTSYTGGQYF.

The chain is built from TRBV7-9 and TRBJ2-7; TRBD1 agrees at 8 bases. Germline V gives CDR1 SEHNR, CDR2 FQNEAQ (reference sequence). The CDR3 is made up of 15 amino acids. Unmatched junction bases numbered 9, after V lost 5 bases and J lost 3 bases. The CDR3 bases are TGTGCCAGCAGCCTAGGACAGGGCTTTAGCTACGAGCAGTACTTC. Its translation is CASSLGQGFSYEQYF.

The CDR3 DNA reads as TGTGCCAGCAGTCGAACCGGGACAGCGTCTGGAAACACCATATATTTT. It encodes CASSRTGTASGNTIYF. The rearrangement joins TRBV6-2 or TRBV6-3 to TRBJ1-3; 7 positions match TRBD1. This CDR3 has 16 amino acids. The V and J ends lost 5 bases and 1 base, in that order; junction bases with no gene match: 8. The V gene's germline CDR1 is MNHEY and CDR2 SVGEGT.

This clone has just one count. The chain uses TRBV19 and TRBJ1-5; 7 bases fit TRBD1. This CDR3 has 13 amino acids. The germline gives CDR1 LNHDA, CDR2 SQIVND (reference sequence). V lost 2 bases and J lost 7; bases outside the gene matches: 2. The DNA for the CDR3 is TGTGCCAGTAGTATAACACAGGGGCAGCCCCAGCATTTT. It translates to CASSITQGQPQHF. The full variable domain, with the rest looked up from reference TRBV19 and TRBJ1-5, is DGGITQSPKYLFRKEGQNVTLSCEQNLNHDAMYWYRQDPGQGLRLIYYSQIVNDFQKGDIAEGYSVSREKKESFPLTVTSAQKNPTAFYLCASSITQGQPQHFGDGTRLSIL.